Described below is a single T cell receptor beta chain sequence and its context. What antigen it recognizes has not been identified. Base qualities are not provided; no much larger clone lies one nucleotide away. Receptors were amplified or captured by PCR. Sequencing instrument: Illumina HiSeq 2500. To reduce PCR and sequencing biases, unique molecular identifiers were incorporated into the TCR beta cDNA libraries. Approximately 500,000 cDNA molecules were obtained per 1 to 10 million input T cells, so each molecule approximated one T cell. The patient libraries were prepared and sequenced using the same protocol as the earlier healthy control dataset. Within a given batch, samples were prepared together, multiplexed and sequenced on the same HiSeq lane. Turning to the authors' computational methods: MIGEC was used to process the raw barcoded reads, and molecular identifier groups with only a single read were discarded before consensus assembly and CDR3 extraction. VDJtools was used for post-analysis of the clonotype tables, and diversity was normalized by down-sampling every dataset to the size of the smallest sample. To correct batch-related cross-sample contamination, repertoire overlap clustering matched CDR3 amino acid sequences but not nucleotide sequences. TCRdb handled the public reads itself, with Q25 trimming in fastp and clone calling in MiXCR, and kept productive beta chains. Rows are combined by CDR3 protein, so each entry shows the most common genes and DNA. The V and J calls and clone size come from TCRdb's table, not from the authors' own analysis. The sample includes about 560,000 distinct CDR3 sequences, with roughly 47% observed a single time. The ten largest clonotypes hold 1.5% to 2% of the sample.

The sample originates from a study of post-analysis software for immune sequencing data (dated by TCRdb to between 2014 and 2016). At the level of the whole study: Disease courses on record covered relapsing-remitting, secondary progressive and progressive-relapsing multiple sclerosis, though some patients had no subtype annotation. The patient repertoires were compared against approximately ten previously published healthy control repertoires obtained from donors aged roughly 6 to 28 years. A subset of samples was prepared in parallel using single-end sample barcoding, then pooled and co-amplified after Illumina adapter ligation.

Counted from cysteine to phenylalanine, this CDR3 has 14 amino acids. The kept DNA is CDR3 alone, 42 bases in frame from the first base. The germline V and J ends show losses of 6 bases and 6 bases respectively, and no gene match explains 10 bases of the junction. Study-wide findings and limitations: Four to six TRBV segments, including TRBV5-6, TRBV5-1 and TRBV20-1, were significantly more frequent in patients than controls. Significantly lower normalized Chao1 diversity was found in multiple sclerosis patients than in controls, suggesting substantial peripheral T-cell clonal expansion. The control group was slightly older than the multiple sclerosis patient group. When samples were clustered directly using the F measure, samples prepared in the same batch co-clustered strongly, which prompted a batch-effect correction.

To demonstrate the VDJtools post-analysis software, the study profiled TCR beta repertoires from the peripheral blood of about 13 young patients with multiple sclerosis. The multiple sclerosis patients were children and adolescents ranging in age from roughly 6 to 15 years. The receptor was isolated from a girl between 5 and 17 years old with multiple sclerosis. What was sequenced was blood. The chain links TRBV12-3 or TRBV12-4 with TRBJ2-7; 8 bases in between match TRBD2. The CDR3: CASRLSSGRGEQYF. The nucleotide sequence is TGTGCCAGCAGACTTTCCAGCGGGAGAGGCGAGCAGTACTTC.